The next 25 T cell receptor beta chains were all read from a single sample in a study of blood T cell repertoires in COVID-19. Produced via immunoSEQ multiplex PCR; TCRdb's table is partial and in-frame only. The sample has under 300,000 clones; approximately 83% are singletons. Sequencing was carried out using PBMCs or T cells enriched from blood (not recorded which). Source of these receptors: a man between 45 and 60 years old who had recovered from COVID-19.

This chain uses TRBV5-1 with TRBJ2-5; D call uncertain. The V gene's germline CDR1 is SGHRS and CDR2 YFSETQ. The CDR3 length is 13 residues. V lost 2 bases and J lost 4, with 9 bases in between. CDR3 region: CASSFDNRETQYF. In DNA, the CDR3 is TGCGCCAGCAGCTTTGACAACCGAGAGACCCAGTACTTC. Full variable domain (outside the CDR3, taken from reference TRBV5-1 and TRBJ2-5): KAGVTQTPRYLIKTRGQQVTLSCSPISGHRSVSWYQQTPGQGLQFLFEYFSETQRNKGNFPGRFSGRQFSNSRSEMNVSTLELGDSALYLCASSFDNRETQYFGPGTRLLVL.

The chain joins TRBV27 to TRBJ2-3; D is uncertain. The CDR3 sequence is 16 residues long. The ends were cut back, 3 bases at V and 2 bases at J, with 15 bases in the middle. Germline-derived CDR1 and CDR2 are MNHEY and SMNVEV (reference sequence). CDR3 protein: CASSFFSSGSTDTQYF. CDR3 in DNA: TGTGCCAGCAGTTTTTTTTCCTCGGGTTCCACAGATACGCAGTATTTT.

The chain combines TRBV11-3 with TRBJ1-1; D is possibly TRBD1 (5 bases). This CDR3 is 17 amino acids long. CDR1 SGHNT and CDR2 YENEEA come from the germline V gene. V lost 0 bases, J lost 2 bases, and 16 bases lay in between. As DNA, the CDR3 is TGTGCCAGCAGCTTAGATGTCAGGGTGTCCCCTAACACTGAAGCTTTCTTT. As protein: CASSLDVRVSPNTEAFF.

The V call is TRBV3-1 (or the pseudogene TRBV3-2), the J call TRBJ1-6, with 12 bases matching TRBD1. Trimming removed 1 base from V and 9 bases from J; junction bases left unmatched: 10. Germline loops: CDR1 LGHDT, CDR2 YNNKEL (reference sequence). CDR3 length equals 18 residues. This chain's CDR3 is CASSQGGTGGQLSSPLHF. The CDR3 DNA reads TGTGCCAGCAGCCAAGGGGGGACAGGGGGCCAGTTGAGTTCACCCCTCCACTTT.

There are a few counts of this clone. For the CDR3, the DNA is TGTGCCACCAGTGATTTCCGCGGGAGCACAGATACGCAGTATTTT. This gives the protein CATSDFRGSTDTQYF. The rearrangement uses TRBV24-1 and TRBJ2-3, with a tentative D call TRBD2 (5 bases). Germline CDR1 and CDR2: KGHDR and SFDVKD. The CDR3 totals 15 residues. Trimming removed 1 base from V and 0 bases from J, with 7 bases in between.

This clone showed up just a few times. The chain uses TRBV7-9 and TRBJ1-1; TRBD1 might be the D (6 bases). Germline V gene data show CDR1 as SEHNR and CDR2 as FQNEAQ (reference sequence). The CDR3 extends over 15 amino acids. Trimming cost V 5 bases and J 0 bases, with 13 bases left between them. The CDR3 loop reads CASSNWDILNTEAFF. CDR3 bases: TGTGCCAGCAGCAATTGGGACATCTTGAACACTGAAGCTTTCTTT.

V gene TRBV6-1 combines with J gene TRBJ1-2, with unresolved D. There are 13 residues in the CDR3. Trimming removed 4 bases from V and 2 bases from J, with 8 bases in between. Germline CDR1 MNHNS, CDR2 SASEGT. The CDR3 protein is CASSGASNYGYTF. The CDR3 bases are TGTGCCAGCAGTGGCGCGTCGAACTATGGCTACACCTTC.

The V gene is TRBV10-1, the J gene TRBJ1-3; TRBD1 matches at 7 bases. This CDR3 is built from 14 residues. Germline V gives CDR1 WNHNN, CDR2 SYGVQD (reference sequence). The V segment lost 6 bases and the J segment 3 bases; nucleotides outside the gene matches: 5. The CDR3 nucleotides read TGCGCCAGCAGAAACAGGGGCGGTGGAAACACCATATATTTT. This encodes CASRNRGGGNTIYF.

The gene calls are TRBV5-5 and TRBJ2-7; 10 nucleotides agree with TRBD1. J lost 5 bases, V lost 5 bases, and 16 bases had no gene match. Germline V gene lookup returns CDR1 SGHKS and CDR2 YYEKEE (reference sequence). The CDR3 contains 17 residues. The CDR3 region is CASSTESPGQGTHEQYF. The CDR3 coding sequence is TGTGCCAGCAGTACGGAATCTCCGGGACAGGGGACCCACGAGCAGTACTTC. The full variable domain, its missing parts supplied by reference TRBV5-5 and TRBJ2-7, is DAGVTQSPTHLIKTRGQQVTLRCSPISGHKSVSWYQQVLGQGPQFIFQYYEKEERGRGNFPDRFSARQFPNYSSELNVNALLLGDSALYLCASSTESPGQGTHEQYFGPGTRLTVT.

The rearrangement links TRBV7-6 to TRBJ2-5; 9 bases agree with TRBD2. Germline assignment: CDR1 SGHVS and CDR2 FNYEAQ. CDR3 length equals 14 residues. V gave up 4 bases and J gave up 4 bases; unmatched junction bases: 4. The DNA for the CDR3 is TGTGCCAGCAGCTCTATAGCGGGAGTAGAGACCCAGTACTTC. This encodes CASSSIAGVETQYF.

The rearrangement joins TRBV5-8 to TRBJ2-7; D gene ambiguous. CDR3 size: 15 residues. Germline values: CDR1 SGHTS, CDR2 YDEGEE. Trimming took off 3 bases at V and 2 bases at J, with 15 bases between the two ends. CDR3 bases: TGTGCCAGCAGCTCCACCCGGGTGGTCACCTACGAGCAGTACTTC. Protein sequence: CASSSTRVVTYEQYF.

The chain is built from TRBV19 and TRBJ1-6, with TRBD1 identical over 10 bases. This CDR3 comprises 14 residues. After removal of 7 bases from V and 7 bases from J, the junction contained 4 bases not matched to a gene. Germline V gene sequence: CDR1 LNHDA, CDR2 SQIVND (reference sequence). The CDR3 region has the DNA TGTGCCAGTACCCCGACAGGGGGCAATTCACCCCTCCACTTT. This sequence encodes CASTPTGGNSPLHF.

This clone was seen only a few times. The CDR3 sequence is CASSLIGQGQPQHF. The CDR3 DNA reads as TGTGCCAGCAGTTTAATAGGGCAGGGGCAGCCCCAGCATTTT. The chain has TRBV27 and TRBJ1-5, with D perhaps matching TRBD1 (6 bases). The V gene lost 2 bases and the J gene lost 7 bases, with 12 bases spanning the gap. Germline V CDR1 and CDR2: MNHEY, SMNVEV (reference sequence). This CDR3 has 14 amino acids.

This clone was seen just once. CDR3 amino acids: CASSGTGAIRETQYF. The DNA of the CDR3 is TGCGCCAGCAGCGGGACAGGGGCTATAAGGGAGACCCAGTACTTC. The V and J genes are TRBV5-1 and TRBJ2-5; TRBD1 aligns across 10 bases. V lost 4 bases, J lost 5 bases, and 8 bases stayed unmatched. The CDR3 loop spans 15 amino acids. Per germline, CDR1 SGHRS and CDR2 YFSETQ.

This clone appeared once. This chain uses TRBV19 with TRBJ2-3, with TRBD1 matching 8 bases. V shed 4 bases and J 3 bases; nucleotides not matched to a gene: 3. The length of the CDR3 is 14 residues. Germline assignment: CDR1 LNHDA and CDR2 SQIVND (reference sequence). In nucleotides, the CDR3 is TGTGCCAGTAGTAACGGACAGGGAACAGATACGCAGTATTTT. Translated: CASSNGQGTDTQYF.

The chain recombines TRBV5-1 with TRBJ2-3; 11 bases are shared with TRBD2. The CDR3 sequence is 16 residues long. V trimming: 4 bases; J trimming: 4 bases; junction bases outside the gene matches: 8. Germline V gene sequence: CDR1 SGHRS, CDR2 YFSETQ. Written as DNA, the CDR3 is TGCGCCAGCAGCACAAAACTAGCGGGAGCGGCAGATACGCAGTATTTT. It translates to CASSTKLAGAADTQYF.

V gene TRBV6-5 combines with J gene TRBJ1-1; D possibly corresponds to TRBD1 (5 bases). The germline CDR1 and CDR2 sequences are MNHEY and SVGAGI. The CDR3 spans 13 residues. Trimming cost V 7 bases and J 8 bases, with 17 bases left between them. In nucleotides, the CDR3 is TGTGCCAGCACCGAAGGAGGGGCGATAGAAGCTTTCTTT. Translated: CASTEGGAIEAFF.

The V call is TRBV10-1, the J call TRBJ2-7; possibly TRBD2 for D (6 bases). Germline CDR1 reads WNHNN; CDR2 reads SYGVQD (reference sequence). V lost 0 bases to trimming and J lost 2 bases, with 14 bases between them. This CDR3 has 16 residues. The CDR3 coding sequence is TGCGCCAGCAGTGAGTCGACTAGGCTACAGACCTACGAGCAGTACTTC. This encodes CASSESTRLQTYEQYF.

This chain connects TRBV7-2 to TRBJ1-2, with TRBD1 matching 8 bases. CDR3 size: 15 residues. Germline V gene sequence: CDR1 SGHTA, CDR2 FQGNSA. Unmatched junction bases numbered 4, after V lost 0 bases and J lost 4 bases. CDR3 sequence (DNA): TGTGCCAGCAGCTTAGCGCTAACAGGGGGCTATGGCTACACCTTC. This codes for CASSLALTGGYGYTF.

The chain combines TRBV9 with TRBJ1-3; 12 bases agree with TRBD1. The CDR3 totals 16 residues. Germline trimming cut 2 bases from V and 4 bases from J; bases unmatched to any gene: 4. Germline V gene sequence: CDR1 SGDLS, CDR2 YYNGEE. CDR3 region: CASSVGGQGAGNTIYF. The CDR3 DNA reads TGTGCCAGCAGCGTTGGGGGACAGGGGGCCGGAAACACCATATATTTT.

The chain uses TRBV24-1 and TRBJ2-1; TRBD2 matches 12 bases. With V trimmed by 5 bases and J by 13 bases, 11 bases remained unmatched. Germline V gene sequence: CDR1 KGHDR, CDR2 SFDVKD. CDR3 size: 15 residues. The CDR3 loop reads CATSGRGLAGGQQFF. Here the CDR3 DNA reads TGTGCCACCAGTGGGAGAGGGCTAGCGGGAGGGCAACAGTTCTTC.

This clone was seen only once. The chain recombines TRBV19 with TRBJ2-1, with 7 bases fitting TRBD1. The CDR3 contains 14 residues. After removal of 4 bases from V and 5 bases from J, the junction contained 5 bases not matched to a gene. Germline V CDR1 and CDR2: LNHDA, SQIVND (reference sequence). CDR3 DNA sequence: TGTGCCAGTAGTACGGCCGGGACAGACAATGAGCAGTTCTTC. Its translation is CASSTAGTDNEQFF.

This sequence joins TRBV6-5 and TRBJ1-3; TRBD1 aligns across 7 bases. Unmatched junction bases numbered 3, after V lost 6 bases and J lost 4 bases. The CDR3 covers 13 residues. Germline CDR1 MNHEY, CDR2 SVGAGI. The CDR3 is CASRQTGGNTIYF. CDR3 DNA sequence: TGTGCCAGCAGACAGACAGGGGGAAACACCATATATTTT.

The rearrangement links TRBV2 to TRBJ2-1; D ambiguous. The CDR3 is made up of 13 amino acids. V shed 9 bases and J shed 6 bases, with 15 bases lying between them. CDR1 SNHLY and CDR2 FYNNEI come from the germline V gene. The CDR3 spells CASEIGRINEQFF. CDR3 DNA: TGTGCCAGTGAGATAGGCAGGATCAATGAGCAGTTCTTC.

The gene calls are TRBV5-1 and TRBJ2-7; D gene uncertain. V gave up 0 bases and J gave up 0 bases, with 10 bases separating them. From germline, CDR1 is SGHRS and CDR2 YFSETQ. This CDR3 region has 15 residues. The CDR3 loop is CASSLDYPSSYEQYF. CDR3 sequence (DNA): TGCGCCAGCAGCTTGGACTACCCCAGCTCCTACGAGCAGTACTTC.